This T cell receptor (beta chain) was recorded in a study of shared clonotypes between healthy human individuals. Study results and caveats: Larger estimated richness was generally seen in naive subsets than in memory subsets. It was anticipated that sequencing depth would influence how many clonotypes donors shared.

This clone was seen a single time. Its antigen is unknown. Assay: immunoSEQ multiplex PCR; the TCRdb copy retains only in-frame clones and omits some. Of about 2.2 million clones in the sample, about 92% were seen once. Trimming at V came to 4 bases and at J to 4 bases, leaving 5 bases not matched to a gene. Germline CDR1 SGHTA, CDR2 FQGNSA. The CDR3 sequence is 15 residues long. Naive CD8 cells, CD45RO-negative and positively selected for CCR7, excluded terminally differentiated effector memory CD45RA+ cells. J is TRBJ2-5 and V is TRBV7-2; 11 positions agree with TRBD1. This TCR was recovered from a man aged 18 to 30 in good health. Some clones in this sample may be carry-over from other donors' samples. The sample comprised naive CD8+ T cells from PBMCs. The CDR3 here is CASSWTGGLGETQYF. CDR3 coding DNA: TGTGCCAGCAGCTGGACAGGGGGCCTAGGAGAGACCCAGTACTTC.